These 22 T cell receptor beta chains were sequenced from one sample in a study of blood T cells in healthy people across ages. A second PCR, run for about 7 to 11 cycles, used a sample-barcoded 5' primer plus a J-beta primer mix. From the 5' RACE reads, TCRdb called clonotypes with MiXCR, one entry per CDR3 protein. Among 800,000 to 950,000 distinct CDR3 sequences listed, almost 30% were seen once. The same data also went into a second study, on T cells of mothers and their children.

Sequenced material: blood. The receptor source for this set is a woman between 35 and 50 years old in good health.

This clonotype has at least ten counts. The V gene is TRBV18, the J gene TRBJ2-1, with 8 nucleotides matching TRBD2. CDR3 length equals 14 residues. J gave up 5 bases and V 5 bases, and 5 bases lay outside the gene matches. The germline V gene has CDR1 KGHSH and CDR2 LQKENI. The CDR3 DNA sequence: TGTGCCAGCTCATCAACTAGCGGCCACAATGAGCAGTTCTTC. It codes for CASSSTSGHNEQFF. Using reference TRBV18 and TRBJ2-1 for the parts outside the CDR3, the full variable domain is NAGVMQNPRHLVRRRGQEARLRCSPMKGHSHVYWYRQLPEEGLKFMVYLQKENIIDESGMPKERFSAEFPKEGPSILRIQQVVRGDSAAYFCASSSTSGHNEQFFGPGTRLTVL.

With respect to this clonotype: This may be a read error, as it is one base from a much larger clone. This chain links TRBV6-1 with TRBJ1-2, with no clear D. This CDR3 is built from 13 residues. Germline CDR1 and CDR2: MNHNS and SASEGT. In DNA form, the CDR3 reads TGTGCCAGCAGTGCAACGGGCCGGGTTGGCAACACCTTC. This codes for CASSATGRVGNTF.

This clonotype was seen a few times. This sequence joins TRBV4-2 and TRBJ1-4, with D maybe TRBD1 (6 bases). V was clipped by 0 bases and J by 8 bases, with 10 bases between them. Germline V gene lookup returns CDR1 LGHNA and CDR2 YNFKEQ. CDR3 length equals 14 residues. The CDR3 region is CASSQDTGREKLFF. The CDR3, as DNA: TGTGCCAGCAGCCAAGATACAGGGAGGGAAAAACTGTTTTTT.

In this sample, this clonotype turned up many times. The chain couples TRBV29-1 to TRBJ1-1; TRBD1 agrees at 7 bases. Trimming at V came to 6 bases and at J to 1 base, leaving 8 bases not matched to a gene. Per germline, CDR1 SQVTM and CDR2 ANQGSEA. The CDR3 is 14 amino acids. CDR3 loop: CSVESDRTNTEAFF. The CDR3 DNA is TGCAGCGTAGAATCGGACAGGACGAACACTGAAGCTTTCTTT. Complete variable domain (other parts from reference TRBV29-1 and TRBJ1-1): SAVISQKPSRDICQRGTSLTIQCQVDSQVTMMFWYRQQPGQSLTLIATANQGSEATYESGFVIDKFPISRPNLTFSTLTVSNMSPEDSSIYLCSVESDRTNTEAFFGQGTRLTVV.

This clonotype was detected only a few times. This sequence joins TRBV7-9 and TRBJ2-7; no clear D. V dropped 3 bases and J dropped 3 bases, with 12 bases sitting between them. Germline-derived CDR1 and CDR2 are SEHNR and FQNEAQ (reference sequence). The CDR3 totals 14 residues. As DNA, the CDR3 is TGTGCCAGCAGCTTGAGTACAATCTTCTACGAGCAGTACTTC. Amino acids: CASSLSTIFYEQYF.

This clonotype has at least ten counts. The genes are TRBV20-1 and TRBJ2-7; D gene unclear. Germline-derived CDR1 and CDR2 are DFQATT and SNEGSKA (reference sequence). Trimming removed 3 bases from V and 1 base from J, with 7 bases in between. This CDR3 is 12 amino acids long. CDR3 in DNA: TGCAGTGCTAGGGACGAATCCTACGAGCAGTACTTC. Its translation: CSARDESYEQYF.

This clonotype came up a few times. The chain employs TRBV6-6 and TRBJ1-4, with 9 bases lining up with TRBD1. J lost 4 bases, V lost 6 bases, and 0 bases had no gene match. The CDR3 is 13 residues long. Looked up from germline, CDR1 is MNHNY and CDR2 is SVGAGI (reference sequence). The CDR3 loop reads CASRDRGNEKLFF. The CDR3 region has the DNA TGTGCCAGCAGGGACAGGGGTAATGAAAAACTGTTTTTT.

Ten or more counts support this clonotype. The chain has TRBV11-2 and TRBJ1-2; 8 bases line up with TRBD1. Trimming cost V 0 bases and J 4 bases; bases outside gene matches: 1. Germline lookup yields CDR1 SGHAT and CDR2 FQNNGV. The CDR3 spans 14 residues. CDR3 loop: CASSLDTGGYGYTF. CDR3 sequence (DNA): TGTGCCAGCAGCTTAGATACAGGGGGCTATGGCTACACCTTC.

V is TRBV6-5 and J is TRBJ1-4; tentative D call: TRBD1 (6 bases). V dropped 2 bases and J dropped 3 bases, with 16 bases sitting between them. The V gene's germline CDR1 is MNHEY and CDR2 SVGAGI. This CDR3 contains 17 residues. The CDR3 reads CASSYKRTVSPNEKLFF. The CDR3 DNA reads TGTGCCAGCAGTTACAAGCGGACAGTTTCTCCTAATGAAAAACTGTTTTTT.

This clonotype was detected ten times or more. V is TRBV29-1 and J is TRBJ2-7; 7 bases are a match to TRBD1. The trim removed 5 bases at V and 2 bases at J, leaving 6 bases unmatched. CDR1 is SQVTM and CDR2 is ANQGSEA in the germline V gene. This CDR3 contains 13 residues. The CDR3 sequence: CSVTGQFTYEQYF. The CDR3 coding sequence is TGCAGCGTTACGGGACAGTTTACCTACGAGCAGTACTTC.

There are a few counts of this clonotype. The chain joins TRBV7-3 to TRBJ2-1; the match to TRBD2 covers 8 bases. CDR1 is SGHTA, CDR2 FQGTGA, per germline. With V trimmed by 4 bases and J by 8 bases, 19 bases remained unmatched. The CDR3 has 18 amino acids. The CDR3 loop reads CASSSNPSVGLESYEQFF. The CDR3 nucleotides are TGTGCCAGCAGCTCGAATCCCTCCGTGGGACTAGAATCATATGAGCAGTTCTTC.

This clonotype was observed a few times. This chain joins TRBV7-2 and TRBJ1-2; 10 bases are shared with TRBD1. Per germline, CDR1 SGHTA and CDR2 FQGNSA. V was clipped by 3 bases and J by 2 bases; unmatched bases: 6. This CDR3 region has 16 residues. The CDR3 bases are TGTGCCAGCAGCTTGGGGCTGACAGGGGGCAACTATGGCTACACCTTC. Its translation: CASSLGLTGGNYGYTF. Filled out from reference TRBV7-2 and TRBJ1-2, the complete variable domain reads GAGVSQSPSNKVTEKGKDVELRCDPISGHTALYWYRQSLGQGLEFLIYFQGNSAPDKSGLPSDRFSAERTGGSVSTLTIQRTQQEDSAVYLCASSLGLTGGNYGYTFGSGTRLTVV.

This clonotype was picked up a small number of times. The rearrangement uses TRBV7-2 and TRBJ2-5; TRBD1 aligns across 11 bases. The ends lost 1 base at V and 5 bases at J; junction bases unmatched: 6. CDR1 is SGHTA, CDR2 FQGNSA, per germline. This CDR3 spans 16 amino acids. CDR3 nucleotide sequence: TGTGCCAGCAGCTTAGACGGACAGGGGGCAGGGGAGACCCAGTACTTC. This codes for CASSLDGQGAGETQYF.

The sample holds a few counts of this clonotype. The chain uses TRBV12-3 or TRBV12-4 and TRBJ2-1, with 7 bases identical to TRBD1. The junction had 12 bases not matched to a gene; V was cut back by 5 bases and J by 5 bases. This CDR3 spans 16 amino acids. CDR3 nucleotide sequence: TGTGCCAGCAGTCCAGTTTCCGGGACAGTCAACAATGAGCAGTTCTTC. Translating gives CASSPVSGTVNNEQFF.

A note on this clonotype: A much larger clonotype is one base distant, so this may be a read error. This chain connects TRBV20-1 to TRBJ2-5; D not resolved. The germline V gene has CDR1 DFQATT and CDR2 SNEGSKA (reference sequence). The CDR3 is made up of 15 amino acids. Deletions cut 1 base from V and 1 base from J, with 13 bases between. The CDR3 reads CSARVTGSLQETQYF. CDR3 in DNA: TGCAGTGCTAGAGTTACCGGCAGCCTCCAAGAGACCCAGTACTTC.

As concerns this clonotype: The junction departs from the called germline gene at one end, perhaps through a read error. CDR3 protein: CASTADGSSTGTQYF. In nucleotides, the CDR3 is TGTGCCAGCACGGCTGACGGTTCTAGCACAGGTACGCAGTATTTT. The chain employs TRBV6-5 and TRBJ2-3; tentatively, D is TRBD1 or TRBD2 (5 bases each). The CDR3 runs to 15 residues. Per germline, CDR1 MNHEY and CDR2 SVGAGI.

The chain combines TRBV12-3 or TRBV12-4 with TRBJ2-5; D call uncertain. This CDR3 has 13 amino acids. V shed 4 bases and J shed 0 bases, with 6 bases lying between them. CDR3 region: CASSYRNQETQYF. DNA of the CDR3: TGTGCCAGCAGTTATCGGAACCAAGAGACCCAGTACTTC.

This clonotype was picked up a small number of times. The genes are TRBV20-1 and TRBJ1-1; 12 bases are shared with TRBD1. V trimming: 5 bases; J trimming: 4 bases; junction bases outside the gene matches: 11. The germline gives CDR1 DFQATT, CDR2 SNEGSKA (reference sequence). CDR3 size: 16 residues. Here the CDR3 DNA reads TGCAGTGCTGCTCCGGGACAGGGGGCGCGGGGCACTGAAGCTTTCTTT. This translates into CSAAPGQGARGTEAFF.

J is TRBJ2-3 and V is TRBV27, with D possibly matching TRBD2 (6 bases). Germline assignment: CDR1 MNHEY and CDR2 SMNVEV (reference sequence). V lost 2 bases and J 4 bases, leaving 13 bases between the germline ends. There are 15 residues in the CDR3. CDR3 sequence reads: CASSLIRSGADTQYF. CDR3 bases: TGTGCCAGCAGTTTAATACGATCGGGGGCAGATACGCAGTATTTT.

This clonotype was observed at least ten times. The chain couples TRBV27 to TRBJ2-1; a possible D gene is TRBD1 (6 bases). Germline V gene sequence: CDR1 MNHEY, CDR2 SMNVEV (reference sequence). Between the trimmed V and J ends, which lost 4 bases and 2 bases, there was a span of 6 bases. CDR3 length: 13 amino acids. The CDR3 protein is CASSWDTYNEQFF. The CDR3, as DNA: TGTGCCAGCAGTTGGGACACCTACAATGAGCAGTTCTTC.

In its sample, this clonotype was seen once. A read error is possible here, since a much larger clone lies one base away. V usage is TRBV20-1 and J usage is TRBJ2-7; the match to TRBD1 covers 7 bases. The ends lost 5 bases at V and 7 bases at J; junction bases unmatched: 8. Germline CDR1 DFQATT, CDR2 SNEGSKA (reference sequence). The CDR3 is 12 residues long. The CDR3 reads CSAPDRRNEQYF. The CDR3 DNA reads TGCAGTGCTCCGGACAGGCGCAATGAGCAGTACTTC.

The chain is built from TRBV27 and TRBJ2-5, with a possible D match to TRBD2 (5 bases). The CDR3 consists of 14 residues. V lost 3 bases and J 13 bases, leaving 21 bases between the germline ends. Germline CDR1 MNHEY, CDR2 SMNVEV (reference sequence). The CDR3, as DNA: TGTGCCAGCAGTTTCCGGCTAGCTGGGGATGAGCGGTACTTC. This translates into CASSFRLAGDERYF.